The T cell receptor beta chain described here comes from a study of shared clonotypes between healthy human individuals. Study conclusions and caveats: A handful of donors had roughly 5.2% of their naive CD4 clonotypes in common.

In the case of this clone: Its matching antigen is unknown. Within the sample, other DNA sequences also encode this same CDR3.

Cells designated naive CD8 were CD45RO-negative and were positively selected for CCR7, with terminally differentiated effector memory CD45RA+ cells excluded. CDR1 SGHVS and CDR2 FNYEAQ come from the germline V gene. The CDR3 consists of 13 residues. Unmatched junction bases numbered 0, after V lost 1 base and J lost 6 bases. Sorted-subset replicate PCRs used roughly 180 ng DNA, some 31,000 T cell genomes. The table came from immunoSEQ multiplex PCR; TCRdb's copy has only in-frame clones and leaves some out. The table has a few million clones, 93% seen once; the top ten hold approximately 1.6%. The TCR originated in a man between 18 and 35 years old in good health. Some clones in this sample may be carry-over from other donors' samples. The material sequenced was naive CD8+ T cells from PBMCs. The rearrangement uses TRBV7-6 and TRBJ2-1; 7 bases match TRBD2. The CDR3 here is CASSLGEGNEQFF. The CDR3 bases are TGTGCCAGCAGCTTAGGGGAGGGCAATGAGCAGTTCTTC.